What follows are 21 T cell receptor beta chains derived from one specimen sequenced in a study of vaccination effects on CD4 cells after COVID-19. Culture proceeded for nine to ten days, and CD4+ T cells were then isolated. Two doses of either BNT162b2 or mRNA-1273 were given to each participant. Their antigens are not known. Libraries were prepared by immunoSEQ multiplex PCR; TCRdb keeps only in-frame clonotypes and omits some of them. The sample holds approximately 61,000 clones, about four fifths seen once. Material: CD4+ T cells from PBMCs cultured without peptide, obtained after COVID-19 vaccination. The receptors stem from a human donor who received a COVID-19 vaccine.

This rearrangement joins TRBV5-4 to TRBJ2-1, with 10 bases that match TRBD2. V shed 4 bases and J 8 bases; nucleotides not matched to a gene: 9. From germline, CDR1 is SGHNT and CDR2 YYREEE (reference sequence). The CDR3 length is 15 residues. CDR3 sequence reads: CASSPPASGSYEQFF. CDR3 bases: TGTGCCAGCAGCCCGCCGGCTAGCGGGAGTTATGAGCAGTTCTTC.

V usage is TRBV7-2 and J usage is TRBJ2-5, with 8 bases fitting TRBD1. The V segment lost 5 bases and the J segment 5 bases; nucleotides outside the gene matches: 7. The CDR3 is made up of 14 amino acids. The germline CDR1 and CDR2 sequences are SGHTA and FQGNSA. The CDR3 sequence: CASSLDRGGETQYF. In nucleotides, the CDR3 is TGTGCCAGCAGCCTAGACAGGGGTGGGGAGACCCAGTACTTC.

The chain combines TRBV5-4 with TRBJ2-7, with 7 bases matching TRBD1. CDR3 size: 13 residues. The V gene end was trimmed by 4 bases and the J gene end by 6 bases; junction bases not matched to a gene: 7. From germline, CDR1 is SGHNT and CDR2 YYREEE (reference sequence). The CDR3 reads CASSVTYRGEQYF. CDR3 nucleotide sequence: TGTGCCAGCAGCGTGACCTACAGGGGCGAGCAGTACTTC.

The chain carries TRBV19 and TRBJ1-3, with D perhaps TRBD1 (6 bases). Per the germline V gene, CDR1 is LNHDA and CDR2 is SQIVND (reference sequence). V dropped 3 bases and J dropped 2 bases, with 8 bases sitting between them. CDR3 size: 14 residues. CDR3 DNA: TGTGCCAGTAGTATCAACAGGGCTGGAAACACCATATATTTT. It translates to CASSINRAGNTIYF.

The chain couples TRBV28 to TRBJ1-2; D unclear. The V gene's germline CDR1 is MDHEN and CDR2 SYDVKM. The CDR3 runs 15 residues. V lost 3 bases to trimming and J lost 0 bases, with 11 bases between them. In nucleotides, the CDR3 is TGTGCCAGCAGTTTTGGGAGGCGAGCTAACTATGGCTACACCTTC. Translating gives CASSFGRRANYGYTF.

V and J are TRBV19 and TRBJ2-7; D is undetermined. CDR1 is LNHDA and CDR2 is SQIVND in the germline V gene (reference sequence). This CDR3 is 15 amino acids long. The V gene lost 4 bases and the J gene lost 0 bases, with 13 bases spanning the gap. This CDR3 reads CASSSGDAISYEQYF. The CDR3 region has the DNA TGTGCCAGTAGTAGCGGAGACGCTATCTCCTACGAGCAGTACTTC.

This sequence joins TRBV7-8 and TRBJ2-1; maybe TRBD2 (7 bases). V lost 4 bases and J lost 9, with 25 bases in between. CDR3 length: 17 amino acids. CDR1 and CDR2 from the germline V gene are SGHVS and FQNEAQ. CDR3 nucleotides: TGTGCCAGCAGCTGGGCGACTGGGGGGGGCCAATTCGGTGAGCAGTTCTTC. It codes for CASSWATGGGQFGEQFF. The full variable domain, in which reference TRBV7-8 and TRBJ2-1 provide the parts outside the CDR3, is GAGVSQSPRYKVAKRGQDVALRCDPISGHVSLFWYQQALGQGPEFLTYFQNEAQLDKSGLPSDRFFAERPEGSVSTLKIQRTQQEDSAVYLCASSWATGGGQFGEQFFGPGTRLTVL.

The rearrangement uses TRBV9 and TRBJ1-5; TRBD1 matches at 7 bases. Unmatched junction bases numbered 3, after V lost 0 bases and J lost 3 bases. CDR3 length: 15 residues. Germline V gene data show CDR1 as SGDLS and CDR2 as YYNGEE. The DNA for the CDR3 is TGTGCCAGCAGCGTAGGGACAGGAGACAATCAGCCCCAGCATTTT. Translation: CASSVGTGDNQPQHF.

This clone has just a few counts. The genes are TRBV3-1 (or the pseudogene TRBV3-2) and TRBJ2-7, with 13 bases aligning to TRBD2. Germline-derived CDR1 and CDR2 are LGHDT and YNNKEL (reference sequence). The CDR3 has 15 residues. J gave up 3 bases and V 1 base, and 0 bases lay outside the gene matches. This chain's CDR3 is CASSQGTSGSYEQYF. The CDR3 nucleotides read TGTGCCAGCAGCCAAGGGACTAGCGGGAGCTACGAGCAGTACTTC.

The genes are TRBV30 and TRBJ2-2; the D gene is possibly TRBD2 (6 bases). CDR3 length equals 16 residues. From germline, CDR1 is GTSNPN and CDR2 SVGIG (reference sequence). Trimming cost V 0 bases and J 1 base, with 12 bases left between them. Here the CDR3 DNA reads TGTGCCTGGAGTGTACGGGTTAGCGGGAACACCGGGGAGCTGTTTTTT. The encoded protein is CAWSVRVSGNTGELFF.

V is TRBV24-1 and J is TRBJ1-2; the match to TRBD1 covers 7 bases. The junction had 4 bases not matched to a gene; V was cut back by 4 bases and J by 3 bases. This CDR3 region has 14 residues. Germline lookup yields CDR1 KGHDR and CDR2 SFDVKD. CDR3 coding DNA: TGTGCCACCAGTGACTCCGGGACAGACTATGGCTACACCTTC. It is translated as CATSDSGTDYGYTF.

The rearrangement joins TRBV11-2 to TRBJ1-1; no clear D gene. The CDR3 has 12 residues. Trimming stripped 3 bases from V and 7 bases from J, with 9 bases between. CDR1 is SGHAT and CDR2 is FQNNGV in the germline V gene. The CDR3 DNA reads TGTGCCAGCAGCTTCCGACATGGTGAAGCTTTCTTT. It specifies CASSFRHGEAFF.

V and J are TRBV24-1 and TRBJ2-1, with 7 nucleotides matching TRBD2. CDR1 and CDR2 (germline): KGHDR, SFDVKD. CDR3 size: 17 residues. V shed 1 base and J 8 bases; nucleotides not matched to a gene: 13. In DNA form, the CDR3 reads TGTGCCACCAGTGATTTTAAGAGTTCTGCGGGAGACGATGAGCAGTTCTTC. It specifies CATSDFKSSAGDDEQFF.

V usage is TRBV18 and J usage is TRBJ2-1, with TRBD2 matching 12 bases. V dropped 3 bases and J dropped 4; count of bases not matched to a gene: 7. Looked up from germline, CDR1 is KGHSH and CDR2 is LQKENI. CDR3 length: 17 amino acids. The CDR3 loop reads CASSPQLAGGMYNEQFF. The CDR3 DNA reads as TGTGCCAGCTCACCCCAGCTAGCGGGAGGGATGTACAATGAGCAGTTCTTC.

V usage is TRBV2 and J usage is TRBJ2-7, with D uncertain. V was clipped by 6 bases and J by 0 bases, with 12 bases between them. CDR1 SNHLY and CDR2 FYNNEI come from the germline V gene. This CDR3 contains 14 residues. CDR3 in amino acids: CASRISTVSYEQYF. The CDR3 region has the DNA TGTGCCAGCAGAATTTCGACGGTCTCCTACGAGCAGTACTTC. Combining the CDR3 with reference TRBV2 and TRBJ2-7 gives the whole variable domain EPEVTQTPSHQVTQMGQEVILRCVPISNHLYFYWYRQILGQKVEFLVSFYNNEISEKSEIFDDQFSVERPDGSNFTLKIRSTKLEDSAMYFCASRISTVSYEQYFGPGTRLTVT.

The CDR3 is CSGGGRSTEAFF. CDR3 in DNA: TGCAGTGGGGGGGGGAGAAGCACTGAAGCTTTCTTT. This chain connects TRBV29-1 to TRBJ1-1, with D perhaps matching TRBD1 (5 bases). This CDR3 comprises 12 residues. The germline CDR1 and CDR2 sequences are SQVTM and ANQGSEA.

The chain uses TRBV3-1 (or the pseudogene TRBV3-2) and TRBJ1-1; the D gene is possibly TRBD1 (5 bases). The CDR3 covers 13 residues. V was trimmed by 4 bases and J by 4 bases, leaving 10 bases between them. CDR1 LGHDT and CDR2 YNNKEL come from the germline V gene (reference sequence). The CDR3: CASSRGGGTEAFF. DNA of the CDR3: TGTGCCAGCAGCCGCGGGGGGGGCACTGAAGCTTTCTTT.

The V and J genes are TRBV3-1 (or the pseudogene TRBV3-2) and TRBJ2-2; 7 nucleotides line up with TRBD2. The V and J ends lost 4 bases and 1 base, in that order; junction bases with no gene match: 0. Germline assignment: CDR1 LGHDT and CDR2 YNNKEL (reference sequence). The CDR3 contains 14 residues. The CDR3 bases are TGTGCCAGCAGCCCTAGCGGGAACACCGGGGAGCTGTTTTTT. Protein sequence: CASSPSGNTGELFF.

V usage is TRBV19 and J usage is TRBJ1-5; maybe TRBD1 (6 bases). This CDR3 is built from 14 residues. Trimming removed 5 bases from V and 4 bases from J, with 12 bases in between. Germline V gene lookup returns CDR1 LNHDA and CDR2 SQIVND (reference sequence). CDR3 residues: CASSLQGRNQPQHF. DNA of the CDR3: TGTGCCAGTAGTCTACAGGGCAGGAATCAGCCCCAGCATTTT.

The CDR3: CASSSRGADTQYF. In DNA form, the CDR3 reads TGTGCCAGCAGCTCACGGGGGGCAGATACGCAGTATTTT. This rearrangement joins TRBV3-1 (or the pseudogene TRBV3-2) to TRBJ2-3; 7 positions agree with TRBD2. Losses at the gene ends were 5 bases for V and 4 bases for J; bases not matched to a gene: 3. The germline V gene encodes CDR1 LGHDT and CDR2 YNNKEL (reference sequence). This CDR3 is 13 amino acids long.

The CDR3 is CATALEVSSPLHF. The CDR3, as DNA: TGTGCCACAGCATTAGAGGTGTCATCACCCCTCCACTTT. The chain employs TRBV6-5 and TRBJ1-6; D gene ambiguous. Germline loops: CDR1 MNHEY, CDR2 SVGAGI. Deletions cut 10 bases from V and 10 bases from J, with 17 bases between. This CDR3 comprises 13 residues.